This T cell receptor (beta chain) was captured by sequencing in a study of T cell responses to AZD1222 COVID-19 vaccine. Study-level findings and limits: Distributed over spike, vaccine-associated CD4 TCRs predominated at 160-218 and 743-854.

Note on this clone: Its antigen remains unknown.

Unmatched junction bases numbered 13, after V lost 5 bases and J lost 11 bases. The CDR3 has 15 amino acids. Germline CDR1 reads LNHDA; CDR2 reads SQIVND (reference sequence). The assay was immunoSEQ multiplex PCR, and TCRdb's table has in-frame clones only and misses some. The sample lists over 150,000 clones; around 87% were seen once. The clonotype originates from an adult in good health. The J gene is TRBJ1-5, the V gene TRBV19, with TRBD1 matching over 9 bases. The input for sequencing was peripheral blood, taken on day 0 of AZD1222 vaccination. The CDR3 protein is CASSPGQGKRRAQHF. The CDR3 nucleotides are TGTGCCAGTAGTCCGGGACAGGGTAAGAGACGGGCCCAGCATTTT.